These 29 T cell receptor beta chains were all obtained from the same sample, sequenced in a study of blood T cell repertoires in COVID-19. Produced via immunoSEQ multiplex PCR; TCRdb's table is partial and in-frame only. The table has 150,000 to 200,000 clones, 82% seen once; the top ten hold about 24%. Sequencing was carried out using peripheral blood. The receptors shown here come from a woman at least 80 years old with acute or convalescent COVID-19.

The chain is built from TRBV10-2 and TRBJ1-5; the match to TRBD1 covers 8 bases. Germline CDR1 and CDR2: WSHSY and SAAADI. The trim removed 6 bases at V and 3 bases at J, leaving 10 bases unmatched. The CDR3 runs to 16 residues. The CDR3 DNA follows: TGCGCCAGCAGGGGTTTAGCAGGGGGCAACAATCAGCCCCAGCATTTT. This codes for CASRGLAGGNNQPQHF.

This chain joins TRBV27 and TRBJ2-3; TRBD2 aligns across 8 bases. Unmatched junction bases numbered 6, after V lost 0 bases and J lost 7 bases. This CDR3 is 15 amino acids long. Germline-derived CDR1 and CDR2 are MNHEY and SMNVEV (reference sequence). The CDR3 DNA sequence: TGTGCCAGCAGTTTATCGAGCGGGAGTGGCTATACGCAGTATTTT. This sequence encodes CASSLSSGSGYTQYF.

The chain combines TRBV5-1 with TRBJ1-2; TRBD1 agrees at 10 bases. Trimming removed 0 bases from V and 4 bases from J; junction bases left unmatched: 3. CDR3 length: 15 amino acids. Germline CDR1 is SGHRS and CDR2 is YFSETQ. DNA of the CDR3: TGCGCCAGCAGCTTGGGGGGACAGGGGATCTATGGCTACACCTTC. As protein: CASSLGGQGIYGYTF.

For the CDR3, the DNA is TGTGCCAGCAGCTTTGGGACTAGCGGCAATGAGCAGTTCTTC. This encodes CASSFGTSGNEQFF. The chain is built from TRBV11-3 and TRBJ2-1; TRBD2 matches 11 bases. In germline, CDR1 is SGHNT, CDR2 YENEEA. The CDR3 is 14 amino acids. The trim removed 3 bases at V and 6 bases at J, leaving 1 base unmatched.

This chain links TRBV2 with TRBJ1-1; D uncertain. This CDR3 has 14 amino acids. Trimming stripped 5 bases from V and 3 bases from J, with 13 bases between. The germline gives CDR1 SNHLY, CDR2 FYNNEI. The CDR3 region has the DNA TGTGCCAGCAGTCTAACGGGGAAAGACACTGAAGCTTTCTTT. This codes for CASSLTGKDTEAFF.

The genes are TRBV5-4 and TRBJ1-2; D perhaps matches TRBD1 (6 bases). With 1 base removed from V and 6 bases from J, the gap between germline ends came to 10 bases. The germline CDR1 and CDR2 sequences are SGHNT and YYREEE (reference sequence). CDR3 length: 13 residues. This CDR3 reads CASSLTGRHGYTF. CDR3 nucleotides: TGTGCCAGCAGCTTGACAGGGAGACATGGCTACACCTTC.

The V gene is TRBV5-4, the J gene TRBJ2-7; 13 positions agree with TRBD2. The length of the CDR3 is 17 residues. V trimming: 4 bases; J trimming: 2 bases; junction bases outside the gene matches: 9. Germline assignment: CDR1 SGHNT and CDR2 YYREEE (reference sequence). This CDR3 is CASSPPGLAGTTYEQYF. CDR3 in DNA: TGTGCCAGCAGCCCGCCGGGACTAGCGGGGACTACCTACGAGCAGTACTTC. Drawing the rest from reference TRBV5-4 and TRBJ2-7, the complete variable domain is ETGVTQSPTHLIKTRGQQVTLRCSSQSGHNTVSWYQQALGQGPQFIFQYYREEENGRGNFPPRFSGLQFPNYSSELNVNALELDDSALYLCASSPPGLAGTTYEQYFGPGTRLTVT.

This clone has only a few counts. The genes are TRBV7-2 and TRBJ1-1, with TRBD1 as a possible D gene (5 bases). Germline lookup yields CDR1 SGHTA and CDR2 FQGNSA. V was shortened by 6 bases and J by 1 base, with 9 bases between the two germline ends. CDR3 length: 13 amino acids. CDR3 sequence: CASRAGQNTEAFF. CDR3 DNA sequence: TGTGCCAGCAGGGCCGGACAGAACACTGAAGCTTTCTTT.

This clone was seen a handful of times. The chain's CDR3 is CASTAGGAGYNEQFF. The CDR3 nucleotides read TGTGCCAGCACCGCCGGAGGGGCGGGCTACAATGAGCAGTTCTTC. J is TRBJ2-1 and V is TRBV5-5, with a possible D match to TRBD2 (6 bases). The CDR3 totals 15 residues. Germline CDR1 reads SGHKS; CDR2 reads YYEKEE (reference sequence). V was cut by 6 bases and J by 3 bases, with 16 bases left in between.

The CDR3 bases are TGCGCCAGCAGCCGGGCTAGCGGGAGGTCTTACTACGAGCAGTACTTC. Encoded protein: CASSRASGRSYYEQYF. V and J are TRBV4-1 and TRBJ2-7; 11 nucleotides agree with TRBD2. CDR3 length: 16 residues. In germline, CDR1 is MGHRA, CDR2 YSYEKL. After removal of 4 bases from V and 3 bases from J, the junction contained 8 bases not matched to a gene.

The chain's CDR3 is CASSPEIQGHSGNTIYF. The CDR3 DNA sequence: TGTGCCAGCAGCCCCGAAATACAGGGTCATTCTGGAAACACCATATATTTT. The V gene is TRBV9, the J gene TRBJ1-3, with D perhaps TRBD1 (6 bases). The germline V and J ends were trimmed by 4 bases and 1 base, with 18 bases remaining between them. The CDR3 sequence is 17 residues long. Germline CDR1 reads SGDLS; CDR2 reads YYNGEE.

This clone occurred once. In DNA form, the CDR3 reads TGTGCCAGCAGCGTTAGGCCCTCGGGTTACGGAGAGACCCAGTACTTC. Its translation: CASSVRPSGYGETQYF. The rearrangement uses TRBV11-2 and TRBJ2-5; no clear D gene. Germline loops: CDR1 SGHAT, CDR2 FQNNGV. This CDR3 has 16 amino acids. V was trimmed by 5 bases and J by 4 bases, leaving 20 bases between them.

The J gene is TRBJ2-5, the V gene TRBV18; unclear D gene. Germline CDR1 is KGHSH and CDR2 is LQKENI. Trimming cost V 2 bases and J 5 bases, with 6 bases left between them. The CDR3 sequence is 12 residues long. In DNA, the CDR3 is TGTGCCAGCTCACCAGAGGAGGAGACCCAGTACTTC. It specifies CASSPEEETQYF.

V gene TRBV29-1 combines with J gene TRBJ2-7; the D gene is possibly TRBD1 (6 bases). The CDR3 is 12 amino acids. From germline, CDR1 is SQVTM and CDR2 ANQGSEA. Trimming removed 4 bases from V and 3 bases from J, with 10 bases in between. The CDR3 region has the DNA TGCAGCGTTGGACAGGTTGACTACGAGCAGTACTTC. Protein sequence: CSVGQVDYEQYF.

This sequence joins TRBV19 and TRBJ1-5, with TRBD1 matching 10 bases. J lost 4 bases, V lost 6 bases, and 12 bases had no gene match. Germline V gene sequence: CDR1 LNHDA, CDR2 SQIVND (reference sequence). The CDR3 sequence is 17 residues long. CDR3 sequence reads: CASRTSNRGQGNQPQHF. The CDR3 DNA follows: TGTGCCAGTAGGACCTCTAATCGGGGACAGGGGAATCAGCCCCAGCATTTT.

The chain combines TRBV19 with TRBJ2-2; 9 nucleotides agree with TRBD2. The ends lost 1 base at V and 6 bases at J; junction bases unmatched: 3. The CDR3 contains 15 residues. The germline gives CDR1 LNHDA, CDR2 SQIVND (reference sequence). The DNA for the CDR3 is TGTGCCAGTAGTATAGTAGCGGGAGTTCCCGGGGAGCTGTTTTTT. Amino acid sequence: CASSIVAGVPGELFF.

This clone was picked up a small number of times. CDR3 loop: CASSPNQGQGYTF. The CDR3, as DNA: TGTGCCAGCAGCCCCAACCAAGGACAGGGATACACCTTC. This sequence joins TRBV11-2 and TRBJ1-2, with 8 bases aligning to TRBD1. The CDR3 has 13 amino acids. V trimming: 5 bases; J trimming: 11 bases; junction bases outside the gene matches: 10. Germline V gene lookup returns CDR1 SGHAT and CDR2 FQNNGV.

This chain links TRBV7-9 with TRBJ2-1; maybe TRBD1 (5 bases). This CDR3 contains 12 residues. The germline V and J ends were trimmed by 3 bases and 9 bases, with 9 bases remaining between them. Germline assignment: CDR1 SEHNR and CDR2 FQNEAQ (reference sequence). The CDR3 spells CASSLTVPEQFF. CDR3 DNA sequence: TGTGCCAGCAGCTTGACAGTACCTGAGCAGTTCTTC.

This clone was seen only once. This chain connects TRBV19 to TRBJ1-5; 7 positions agree with TRBD1. With V trimmed by 9 bases and J by 3 bases, 5 bases remained unmatched. The CDR3 spans 13 residues. In germline, CDR1 is LNHDA, CDR2 SQIVND (reference sequence). CDR3 in amino acids: CASKDRNNQPQHF. The CDR3 DNA follows: TGTGCCAGCAAGGACAGGAACAATCAGCCCCAGCATTTT.

V gene TRBV7-2 combines with J gene TRBJ1-2; the match to TRBD1 covers 12 bases. The V and J ends lost 3 bases and 4 bases, in that order; junction bases with no gene match: 3. The CDR3 spans 15 residues. The germline gives CDR1 SGHTA, CDR2 FQGNSA. DNA for the CDR3: TGTGCCAGCAGCTTGGGACAGGGGGCTATCTATGGCTACACCTTC. As protein: CASSLGQGAIYGYTF.

This clone was observed a single time. This chain connects TRBV5-1 to TRBJ2-1; 8 bases agree with TRBD2. Trimming removed 1 base from V and 10 bases from J; junction bases left unmatched: 7. CDR3 size: 14 residues. Germline V gene lookup returns CDR1 SGHRS and CDR2 YFSETQ. This CDR3 reads CASSLRVAGREQFF. The CDR3 coding sequence is TGCGCCAGCAGCTTGCGGGTAGCGGGACGCGAGCAGTTCTTC.

V usage is TRBV5-6 and J usage is TRBJ1-1, with TRBD1 identical over 10 bases. The CDR3 loop spans 15 amino acids. Germline values: CDR1 SGHDT, CDR2 YYEEEE. The ends lost 0 bases at V and 1 base at J; junction bases unmatched: 0. The DNA for the CDR3 is TGTGCCAGCAGCTTGGGGACAGGGGGGAACACTGAAGCTTTCTTT. Residues: CASSLGTGGNTEAFF.

V is TRBV6-2 or TRBV6-3 and J is TRBJ1-5; D is unresolved. This CDR3 has 14 amino acids. The V gene's germline CDR1 is MNHEY and CDR2 SVGEGT. V gave up 0 bases and J gave up 4 bases, with 7 bases separating them. DNA for the CDR3: TGTGCCAGCAGTTACTCCGGGGTTAATCAGCCCCAGCATTTT. It is translated as CASSYSGVNQPQHF.

Only a few counts were recorded for this clone. The rearrangement joins TRBV14 to TRBJ2-5; 7 positions match TRBD1. J gave up 5 bases and V 4 bases, and 10 bases lay outside the gene matches. The CDR3 covers 15 residues. The germline V gene encodes CDR1 SGHDN and CDR2 FVKESK. DNA of the CDR3: TGTGCCAGCAGCCTTGAACAGGGGATTAAGGAGACCCAGTACTTC. Translating it yields CASSLEQGIKETQYF.

The chain uses TRBV4-1 and TRBJ1-6; D uncertain. CDR3 length equals 12 residues. In germline, CDR1 is MGHRA, CDR2 YSYEKL. V was trimmed by 5 bases and J by 8 bases, leaving 7 bases between them. CDR3 amino acids: CASSSGDSPLHF. The CDR3 DNA sequence: TGCGCCAGCAGCTCCGGTGATTCACCCCTCCACTTT.

V is TRBV5-1 and J is TRBJ2-7; tentative D call: TRBD2 (6 bases). Per the germline V gene, CDR1 is SGHRS and CDR2 is YFSETQ. Trimming took 4 bases from V and 4 from J, leaving 12 bases between them. CDR3 size: 13 residues. For the CDR3, the DNA is TGCGCCAGCAGCCCATCCGGAGGGTACGAGCAGTACTTC. It codes for CASSPSGGYEQYF.

The V call is TRBV6-2 or TRBV6-3, the J call TRBJ2-2; 15 bases fit TRBD2. The V gene end was trimmed by 2 bases and the J gene end by 2 bases; junction bases not matched to a gene: 6. The CDR3 totals 19 residues. Germline V gives CDR1 MNHEY, CDR2 SVGEGT. This chain's CDR3 is CASSYGWTSGRANTGELFF. For the CDR3, the DNA is TGTGCCAGCAGTTACGGGTGGACTAGCGGGAGGGCCAACACCGGGGAGCTGTTTTTT.

The chain links TRBV27 to TRBJ1-2; 11 bases are a match to TRBD1. Trimming at V came to 6 bases and at J to 7 bases, leaving 7 bases not matched to a gene. Per germline, CDR1 MNHEY and CDR2 SMNVEV (reference sequence). This CDR3 is built from 14 residues. This chain's CDR3 is CASSRTGGLGGYTF. CDR3 DNA: TGTGCCAGCAGCCGGACAGGGGGCCTCGGTGGCTACACCTTC.

This chain links TRBV5-6 with TRBJ2-7, with a tentative D call TRBD2 (6 bases). Trimming left V 7 bases short and J 0 bases short, with 14 bases between. CDR1 SGHDT and CDR2 YYEEEE come from the germline V gene. CDR3 size: 14 residues. Here the CDR3 reads CASGSGRNSYEQYF. CDR3 coding DNA: TGTGCCAGCGGTTCGGGGAGGAACTCCTACGAGCAGTACTTC.